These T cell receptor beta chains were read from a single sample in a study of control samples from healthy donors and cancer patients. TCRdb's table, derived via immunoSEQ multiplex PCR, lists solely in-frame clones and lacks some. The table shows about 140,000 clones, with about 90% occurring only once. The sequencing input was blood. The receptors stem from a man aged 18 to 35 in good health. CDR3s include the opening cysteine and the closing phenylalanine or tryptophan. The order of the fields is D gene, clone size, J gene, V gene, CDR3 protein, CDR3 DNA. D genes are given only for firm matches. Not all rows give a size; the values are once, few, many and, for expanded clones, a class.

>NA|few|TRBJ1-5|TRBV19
CASSPAAGRGNQPQHF
TGTGCCAGTAGTCCCGCCGCGGGGAGGGGAAATCAGCCCCAGCATTTT
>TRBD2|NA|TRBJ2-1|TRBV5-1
CASSATSGGPWDEQFF
TGCGCCAGCAGCGCAACTAGCGGGGGCCCCTGGGATGAGCAGTTCTTC
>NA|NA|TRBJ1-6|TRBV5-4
CASSPDRVNSPLHF
TGTGCCAGCAGCCCTGACAGAGTCAATTCACCCCTCCACTTT
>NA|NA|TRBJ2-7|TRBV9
CASSDGGQHSYEQYF
TGTGCCAGCAGCGACGGGGGGCAGCACTCCTACGAGCAGTACTTC
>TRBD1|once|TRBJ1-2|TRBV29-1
CSVRQGGGGYTF
TGCAGCGTACGACAGGGGGGCGGTGGCTACACCTTC
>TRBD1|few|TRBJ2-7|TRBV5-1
CASSSTGHEQYF
TGCGCCAGCAGCTCGACAGGGCACGAGCAGTACTTC
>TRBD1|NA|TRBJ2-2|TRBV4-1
CASSQGQGDTGELFF
TGCGCCAGCAGCCAAGGACAGGGGGACACCGGGGAGCTGTTTTTT
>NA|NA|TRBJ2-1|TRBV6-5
CASSYSGHEQFF
TGTGCCAGCAGTTACAGTGGGCATGAGCAGTTCTTC
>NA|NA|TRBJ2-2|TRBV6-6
CASSYEEPGELFF
TGTGCCAGCAGTTATGAGGAACCCGGGGAGCTGTTTTTT
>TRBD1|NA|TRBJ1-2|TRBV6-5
CASRGQGLNYGYTF
TGTGCCAGCAGGGGACAGGGTCTTAACTATGGCTACACCTTC
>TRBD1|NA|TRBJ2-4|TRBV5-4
CASSLRQGVGKNIQYF
TGTGCCAGCAGCTTGCGACAGGGCGTAGGCAAAAACATTCAGTACTTC
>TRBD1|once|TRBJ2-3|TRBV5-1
CASSLKGTAEYVGTDTQYF
TGCGCCAGCAGCTTGAAAGGGACAGCCGAATATGTGGGGACAGATACGCAGTATTTT
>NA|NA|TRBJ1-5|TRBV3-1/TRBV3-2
CASSQNSESNQPQHF
TGTGCCAGCAGCCAGAACAGCGAGAGCAATCAGCCCCAGCATTTT
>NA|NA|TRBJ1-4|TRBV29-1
CSVEGRMGADDEKLFF
TGCAGCGTTGAAGGTAGAATGGGGGCGGACGATGAAAAACTGTTTTTT
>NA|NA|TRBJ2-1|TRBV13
CASSLDRTSSYNEQFF
TGTGCCAGCAGCTTAGACAGGACGAGCTCCTACAATGAGCAGTTCTTC
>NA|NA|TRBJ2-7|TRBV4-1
CASSRQPGSNGEQYF
TGCGCCAGCAGCCGCCAACCAGGGTCCAATGGCGAGCAGTACTTC
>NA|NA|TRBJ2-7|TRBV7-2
CASSPTSVREQYF
TGTGCCAGCAGCCCCACTTCGGTCCGCGAGCAGTACTTC
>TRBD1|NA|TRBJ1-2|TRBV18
CASSPLPGTASYGYTF
TGTGCCAGCTCACCCCTTCCCGGGACAGCTTCGTATGGCTACACCTTC
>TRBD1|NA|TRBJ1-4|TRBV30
CAWNRDSHNEKLFF
TGTGCCTGGAATCGGGACAGCCATAATGAAAAACTGTTTTTT
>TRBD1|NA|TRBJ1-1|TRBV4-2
CASSPRGMNTEAFF
TGTGCCAGCAGCCCCAGGGGGATGAACACTGAAGCTTTCTTT